Each of the 15 T cell receptor beta chains below was sequenced from the same sample in a study of cytomegalovirus exposure and HLA in healthy donors. The PCR was carried out with 60 Vbeta primers and 13 Jbeta primers. Generated by immunoSEQ multiplex PCR, the TCRdb table keeps only in-frame clones and is missing some. The sample yields around 160,000 clones, around 80% seen once. Sequenced input: PBMCs. These receptors were obtained from a male donor in good health and CMV-seronegative.

The chain is built from TRBV7-6 and TRBJ2-2; possibly TRBD1 for D (6 bases). Germline values: CDR1 SGHVS, CDR2 FNYEAQ. V was trimmed by 5 bases and J by 6 bases, leaving 16 bases between them. CDR3 size: 15 residues. CDR3 residues: CASSPAAQGPGELFF. CDR3 DNA: TGTGCCAGCAGCCCTGCGGCACAGGGTCCCGGGGAGCTGTTTTTT.

This clone was detected only a few times. The chain employs TRBV19 and TRBJ2-3; possibly TRBD1 for D (6 bases). The V end was cut by 7 bases, the J end by 2 bases, with 19 bases between. Germline assignment: CDR1 LNHDA and CDR2 SQIVND (reference sequence). The CDR3 sequence is 16 residues long. CDR3 region: CASTLGTTGNTDTQYF. As DNA, the CDR3 is TGTGCCAGTACCCTAGGGACGACAGGAAACACAGATACGCAGTATTTT.

The rearrangement links TRBV6-5 to TRBJ2-3; 8 nucleotides agree with TRBD1. The CDR3 runs 15 residues. Germline V gene data show CDR1 as MNHEY and CDR2 as SVGAGI. The V gene end was trimmed by 8 bases and the J gene end by 1 base; junction bases not matched to a gene: 8. Here the CDR3 DNA reads TGTGCCAGCGCAGGGGGCGGGTGGGGCACAGATACGCAGTATTTT. Translated, it gives CASAGGGWGTDTQYF.

This chain connects TRBV2 to TRBJ2-7; the match to TRBD1 covers 9 bases. Germline loops: CDR1 SNHLY, CDR2 FYNNEI. This CDR3 is built from 16 residues. V gave up 5 bases and J gave up 3 bases; unmatched junction bases: 11. This CDR3 reads CASSWRSGQGNYEQYF. The CDR3 nucleotides are TGTGCCAGCAGTTGGCGCTCGGGACAGGGCAACTACGAGCAGTACTTC.

The rearrangement joins TRBV7-3 to TRBJ2-2; D unclear. The CDR3 runs 14 residues. The V gene lost 1 base and the J gene lost 2 bases, with 5 bases spanning the gap. CDR1 and CDR2 (germline): SGHTA, FQGTGA. The CDR3 region has the DNA TGTGCCAGCAGCTTAATTCTCAACACCGGGGAGCTGTTTTTT. Residues: CASSLILNTGELFF.

This chain joins TRBV2 and TRBJ2-7; tentative D call: TRBD2 (7 bases). CDR3 length: 15 amino acids. Germline lookup yields CDR1 SNHLY and CDR2 FYNNEI. Trimming shortened V by 1 base and J by 2 bases, and 12 bases separated the two germline ends. This chain's CDR3 is CASSEVGGAPYEQYF. As DNA, the CDR3 is TGTGCCAGCAGTGAAGTGGGGGGGGCCCCCTACGAGCAGTACTTC.

This chain joins TRBV6-5 and TRBJ2-5, with 7 nucleotides matching TRBD1. V gave up 8 bases and J gave up 3 bases; unmatched junction bases: 9. The CDR3 runs to 14 residues. The V gene's germline CDR1 is MNHEY and CDR2 SVGAGI. The DNA of the CDR3 is TGTGCCAGCGGCAAGACAGGGAGAAAAGAGACCCAGTACTTC. Translating gives CASGKTGRKETQYF.

A note on this clone: This same CDR3 is encoded by further DNA sequences in the sample. The chain employs TRBV7-2 and TRBJ2-7; tentatively, D is TRBD1 (6 bases). CDR1 is SGHTA, CDR2 FQGNSA, per germline. CDR3 length: 12 amino acids. Trimming removed 1 base at V and 6 bases at J, with 7 bases between. The CDR3 loop reads CASSLGGGEQYF. CDR3 nucleotide sequence: TGTGCCAGCAGCTTAGGAGGGGGCGAGCAGTACTTC.

This clone was detected only a few times. The chain uses TRBV5-1 and TRBJ1-1; no firm D call. Germline CDR1 reads SGHRS; CDR2 reads YFSETQ. Between the trimmed V and J ends, which lost 5 bases and 0 bases, there was a span of 11 bases. There are 14 residues in the CDR3. The CDR3 reads CASRWRNMNTEAFF. DNA of the CDR3: TGCGCCAGCAGGTGGAGGAACATGAACACTGAAGCTTTCTTT.

This chain links TRBV4-1 with TRBJ2-7; D may be TRBD2 (5 bases). Trimming cost V 2 bases and J 1 base, with 9 bases left between them. Germline V lookup: CDR1 MGHRA, CDR2 YSYEKL. This CDR3 has 14 amino acids. The CDR3, as DNA: TGCGCCAGCAGCCAACTCGGGGTTTCCTACGAGCAGTACTTC. Translated, it gives CASSQLGVSYEQYF.

CDR3 protein: CASSSIRTDEKLFF. DNA for the CDR3: TGTGCCAGCAGCTCAATACGGACAGATGAAAAACTGTTTTTT. V and J are TRBV5-5 and TRBJ1-4, with D perhaps matching TRBD1 (6 bases). The CDR3 has 14 residues. With 3 bases removed from V and 6 bases from J, the gap between germline ends came to 12 bases. Germline V gene lookup returns CDR1 SGHKS and CDR2 YYEKEE (reference sequence).

The chain employs TRBV19 and TRBJ1-1; 8 bases align to TRBD1. CDR3 length: 14 amino acids. Trimming at V came to 5 bases and at J to 4 bases, leaving 6 bases not matched to a gene. In germline, CDR1 is LNHDA, CDR2 SQIVND (reference sequence). DNA for the CDR3: TGTGCCAGTAGTCGACAGGGGCTAGGCACTGAAGCTTTCTTT. It codes for CASSRQGLGTEAFF.

This chain joins TRBV28 and TRBJ2-7; 8 bases map to TRBD1. The CDR3 is 14 amino acids. V trimming: 5 bases; J trimming: 7 bases; junction bases outside the gene matches: 10. The germline gives CDR1 MDHEN, CDR2 SYDVKM. CDR3 nucleotide sequence: TGTGCCAGCAGTCCGACAGGGGATATTCGGGAGCAGTACTTC. Translating gives CASSPTGDIREQYF.

CDR3 DNA sequence: TGCGCCAGCAGCTTGGGGGACAGGGACGCTGGGGAAAAACTGTTTTTT. It translates to CASSLGDRDAGEKLFF. V and J are TRBV5-1 and TRBJ1-4, with 9 bases identical to TRBD1. V shed 0 bases and J 8 bases; nucleotides not matched to a gene: 8. Per the germline V gene, CDR1 is SGHRS and CDR2 is YFSETQ. The CDR3 runs 16 residues. The full variable domain, completed using reference TRBV5-1 and TRBJ1-4, is KAGVTQTPRYLIKTRGQQVTLSCSPISGHRSVSWYQQTPGQGLQFLFEYFSETQRNKGNFPGRFSGRQFSNSRSEMNVSTLELGDSALYLCASSLGDRDAGEKLFFGSGTQLSVL.

V is TRBV28 and J is TRBJ1-3; weak D call: TRBD1 (5 bases). This CDR3 has 15 amino acids. Trimming pared 6 bases from V and 0 bases from J, leaving 12 bases between. Germline CDR1 MDHEN, CDR2 SYDVKM. In DNA form, the CDR3 reads TGTGCCAGCAGCCCCGGGGGAAACTCTGGAAACACCATATATTTT. This codes for CASSPGGNSGNTIYF.